Reported below is one T cell receptor (beta chain). It was with a sample-barcoded 5' primer and a J-beta primer mix that a second PCR of roughly 7 to 12 cycles was run. TCRdb reanalysed the 5' RACE reads using MiXCR and keeps one entry per CDR3 protein. The sample has around 940,000 distinct CDR3 sequences, roughly 51% seen once; the top ten hold around a fifth. This CDR3 is 16 amino acids long. V was clipped by 6 bases and J by 2 bases; unmatched bases: 6. Germline CDR1 and CDR2: SGHVS and FQNEAQ. This sample was taken from a study of blood T cells in healthy people across ages. The people who gave samples were healthy Caucasians from Russia, aged about 6 to 95. Isolating PBMCs gave at least 7 million of these cells per sample.

The chain is built from TRBV7-8 and TRBJ2-7; 14 nucleotides line up with TRBD2. Sample: blood. The clonotype comes from a woman aged 55-70 years in good health. The DNA for the CDR3 is TGTGCCAGCAGTCCGGGACTAGCGGGAGCAACCTACGAGCAGTACTTC. Translated: CASSPGLAGATYEQYF.